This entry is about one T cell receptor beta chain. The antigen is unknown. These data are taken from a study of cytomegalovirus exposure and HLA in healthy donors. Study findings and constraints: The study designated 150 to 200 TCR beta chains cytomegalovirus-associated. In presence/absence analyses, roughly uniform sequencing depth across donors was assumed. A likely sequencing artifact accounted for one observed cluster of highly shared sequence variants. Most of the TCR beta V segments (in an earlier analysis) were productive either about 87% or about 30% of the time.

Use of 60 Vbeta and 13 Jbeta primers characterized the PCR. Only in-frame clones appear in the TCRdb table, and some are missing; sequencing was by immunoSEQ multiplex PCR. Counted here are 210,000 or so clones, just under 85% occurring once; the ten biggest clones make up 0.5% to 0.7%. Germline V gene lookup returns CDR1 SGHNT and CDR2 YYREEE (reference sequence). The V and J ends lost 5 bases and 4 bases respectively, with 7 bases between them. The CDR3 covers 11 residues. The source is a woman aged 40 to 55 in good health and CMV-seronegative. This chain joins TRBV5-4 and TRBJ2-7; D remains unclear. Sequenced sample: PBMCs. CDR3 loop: CASSYGYEQYF. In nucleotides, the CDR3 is TGTGCCAGCAGTTACGGGTACGAGCAGTACTTC.